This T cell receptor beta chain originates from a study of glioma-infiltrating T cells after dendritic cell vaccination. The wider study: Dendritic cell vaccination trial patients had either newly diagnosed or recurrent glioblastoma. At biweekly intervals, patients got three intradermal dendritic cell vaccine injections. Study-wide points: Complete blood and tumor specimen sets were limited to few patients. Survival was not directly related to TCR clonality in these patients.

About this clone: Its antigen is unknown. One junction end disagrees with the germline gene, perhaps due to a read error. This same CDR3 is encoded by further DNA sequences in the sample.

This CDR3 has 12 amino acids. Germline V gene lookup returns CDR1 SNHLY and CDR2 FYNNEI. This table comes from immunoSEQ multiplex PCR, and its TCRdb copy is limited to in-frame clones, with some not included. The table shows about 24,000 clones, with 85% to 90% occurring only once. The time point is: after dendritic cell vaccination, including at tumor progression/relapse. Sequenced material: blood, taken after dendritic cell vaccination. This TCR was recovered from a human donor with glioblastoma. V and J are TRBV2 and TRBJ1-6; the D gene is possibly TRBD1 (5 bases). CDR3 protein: CGGGRTNSPLHF. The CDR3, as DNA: TGTGGCGGCGGACGGACAAATTCCCCCCTCCACTTT.